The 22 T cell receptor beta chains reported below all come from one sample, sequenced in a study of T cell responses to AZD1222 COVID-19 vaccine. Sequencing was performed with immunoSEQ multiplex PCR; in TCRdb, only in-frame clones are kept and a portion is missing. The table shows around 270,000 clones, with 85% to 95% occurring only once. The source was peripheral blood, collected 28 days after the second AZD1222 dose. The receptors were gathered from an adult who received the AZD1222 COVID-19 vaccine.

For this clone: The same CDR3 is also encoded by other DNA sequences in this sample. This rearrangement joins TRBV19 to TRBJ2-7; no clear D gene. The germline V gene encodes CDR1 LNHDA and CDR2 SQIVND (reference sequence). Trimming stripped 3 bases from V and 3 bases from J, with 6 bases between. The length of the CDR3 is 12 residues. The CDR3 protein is CASSMAGYEQYF. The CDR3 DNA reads TGTGCCAGTAGTATGGCCGGCTACGAGCAGTACTTC.

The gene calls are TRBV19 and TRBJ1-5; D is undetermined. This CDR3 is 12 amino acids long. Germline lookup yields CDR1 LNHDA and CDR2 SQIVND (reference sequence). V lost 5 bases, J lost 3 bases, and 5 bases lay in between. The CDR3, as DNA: TGTGCCAGTAGTGAGAACAATCAGCCCCAGCATTTT. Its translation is CASSENNQPQHF.

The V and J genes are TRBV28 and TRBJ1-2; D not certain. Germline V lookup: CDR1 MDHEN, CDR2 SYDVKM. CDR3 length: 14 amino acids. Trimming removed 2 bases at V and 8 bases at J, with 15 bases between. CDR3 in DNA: TGTGCCAGCAGTTTAAGGATGGGCAGTAGAGGCTACACCTTC. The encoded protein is CASSLRMGSRGYTF.

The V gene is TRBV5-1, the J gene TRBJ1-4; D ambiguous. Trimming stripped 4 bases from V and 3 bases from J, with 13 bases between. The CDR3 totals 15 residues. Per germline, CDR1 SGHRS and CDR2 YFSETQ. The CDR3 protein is CASSRRRVSNEKLFF. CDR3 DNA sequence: TGCGCCAGCAGCCGCCGAAGGGTGTCTAATGAAAAACTGTTTTTT.

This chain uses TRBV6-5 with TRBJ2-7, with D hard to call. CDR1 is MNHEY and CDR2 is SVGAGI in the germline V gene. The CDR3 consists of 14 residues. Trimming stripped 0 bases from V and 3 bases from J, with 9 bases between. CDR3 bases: TGTGCCAGCAGTTACTCGTCTGGGGACTACGAGCAGTACTTC. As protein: CASSYSSGDYEQYF.

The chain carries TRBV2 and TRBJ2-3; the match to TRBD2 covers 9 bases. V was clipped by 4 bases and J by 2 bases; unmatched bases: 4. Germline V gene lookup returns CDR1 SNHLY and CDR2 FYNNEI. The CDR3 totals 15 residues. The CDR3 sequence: CASSAERGATDTQYF. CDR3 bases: TGTGCCAGCAGTGCGGAGCGGGGGGCCACAGATACGCAGTATTTT.

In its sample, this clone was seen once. CDR3 region: CASSLGGAGNEKLFF. DNA for the CDR3: TGTGCCAGCAGTTTAGGGGGGGCGGGTAATGAAAAACTGTTTTTT. The chain is built from TRBV28 and TRBJ1-4; D may be TRBD1 (6 bases). The CDR3 consists of 15 residues. The germline CDR1 and CDR2 sequences are MDHEN and SYDVKM. V was shortened by 2 bases and J by 4 bases, with 11 bases between the two germline ends.

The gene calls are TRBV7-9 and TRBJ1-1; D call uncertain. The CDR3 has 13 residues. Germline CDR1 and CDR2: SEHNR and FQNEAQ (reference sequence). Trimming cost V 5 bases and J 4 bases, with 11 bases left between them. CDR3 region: CASSPDGITEAFF. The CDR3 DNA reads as TGTGCCAGCAGCCCCGACGGGATCACTGAAGCTTTCTTT.

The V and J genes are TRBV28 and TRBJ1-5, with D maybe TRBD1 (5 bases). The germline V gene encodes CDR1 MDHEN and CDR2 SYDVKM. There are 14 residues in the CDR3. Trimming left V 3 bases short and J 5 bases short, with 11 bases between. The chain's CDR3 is CASSFLSGDQPQHF. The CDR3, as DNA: TGTGCCAGCAGTTTCTTGTCGGGGGATCAGCCCCAGCATTTT.

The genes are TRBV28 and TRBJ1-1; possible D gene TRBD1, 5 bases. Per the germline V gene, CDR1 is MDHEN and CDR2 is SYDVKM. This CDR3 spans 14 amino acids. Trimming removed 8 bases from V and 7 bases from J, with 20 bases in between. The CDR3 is CASGASSSFSEAFF. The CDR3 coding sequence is TGTGCCAGCGGGGCCAGCTCGTCTTTCAGTGAAGCTTTCTTT. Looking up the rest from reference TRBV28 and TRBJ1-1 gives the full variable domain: DVKVTQSSRYLVKRTGEKVFLECVQDMDHENMFWYRQDPGLGLRLIYFSYDVKMKEKGDIPEGYSVSREKKERFSLILESASTNQTSMYLCASGASSSFSEAFFGQGTRLTVV.

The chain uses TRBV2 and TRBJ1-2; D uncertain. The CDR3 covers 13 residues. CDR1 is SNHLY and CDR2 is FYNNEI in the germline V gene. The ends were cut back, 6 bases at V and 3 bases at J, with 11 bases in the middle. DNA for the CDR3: TGTGCCAGCAGGGACGACAATTACTATGGCTACACCTTC. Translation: CASRDDNYYGYTF.

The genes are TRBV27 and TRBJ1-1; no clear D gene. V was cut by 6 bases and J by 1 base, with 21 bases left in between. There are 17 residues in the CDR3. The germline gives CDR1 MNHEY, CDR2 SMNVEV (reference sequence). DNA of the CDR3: TGTGCCAGCAGGAGAAGGCCCGAGGGAATGGGGAACACTGAAGCTTTCTTT. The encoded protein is CASRRRPEGMGNTEAFF.

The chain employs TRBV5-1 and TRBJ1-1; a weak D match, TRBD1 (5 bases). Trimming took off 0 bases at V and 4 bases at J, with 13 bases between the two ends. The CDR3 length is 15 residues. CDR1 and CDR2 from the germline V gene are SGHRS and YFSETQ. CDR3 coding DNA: TGCGCCAGCAGCTTGGCCGGCAGGGAGGGCACTGAAGCTTTCTTT. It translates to CASSLAGREGTEAFF.

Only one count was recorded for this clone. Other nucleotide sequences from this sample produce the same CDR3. The CDR3 protein is CASTSRGNQPQHF. The CDR3 DNA follows: TGTGCCAGTACTAGCCGAGGCAATCAGCCCCAGCATTTT. The chain has TRBV19 and TRBJ1-5; no definite D call. V lost 7 bases, J lost 2 bases, and 9 bases lay in between. Looked up from germline, CDR1 is LNHDA and CDR2 is SQIVND (reference sequence). This CDR3 region has 13 residues.

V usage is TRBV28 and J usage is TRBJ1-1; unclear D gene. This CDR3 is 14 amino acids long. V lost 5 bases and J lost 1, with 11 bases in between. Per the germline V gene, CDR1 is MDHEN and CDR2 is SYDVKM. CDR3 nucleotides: TGTGCCAGCAGTCGGACTCCCGAGAACACTGAAGCTTTCTTT. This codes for CASSRTPENTEAFF. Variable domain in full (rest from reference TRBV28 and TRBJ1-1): DVKVTQSSRYLVKRTGEKVFLECVQDMDHENMFWYRQDPGLGLRLIYFSYDVKMKEKGDIPEGYSVSREKKERFSLILESASTNQTSMYLCASSRTPENTEAFFGQGTRLTVV.

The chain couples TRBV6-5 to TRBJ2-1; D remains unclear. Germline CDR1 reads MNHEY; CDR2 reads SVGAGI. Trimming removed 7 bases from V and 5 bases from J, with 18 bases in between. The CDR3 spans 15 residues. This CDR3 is CASIPQAHANNEQFF. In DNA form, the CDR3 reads TGTGCCAGCATACCCCAGGCCCACGCAAACAATGAGCAGTTCTTC.

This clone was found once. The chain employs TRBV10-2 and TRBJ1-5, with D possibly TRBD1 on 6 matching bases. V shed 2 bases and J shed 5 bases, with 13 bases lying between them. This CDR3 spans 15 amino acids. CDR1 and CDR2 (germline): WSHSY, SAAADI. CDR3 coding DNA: TGCGCCAGCAGTGAGATATCAGGGGCCGATCAGCCCCAGCATTTT. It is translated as CASSEISGADQPQHF.

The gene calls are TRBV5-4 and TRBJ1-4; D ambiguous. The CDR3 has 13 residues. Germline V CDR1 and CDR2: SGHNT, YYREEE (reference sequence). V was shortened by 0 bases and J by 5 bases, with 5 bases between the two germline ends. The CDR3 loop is CASSLALNEKLFF. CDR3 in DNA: TGTGCCAGCAGCTTGGCCTTGAATGAAAAACTGTTTTTT.

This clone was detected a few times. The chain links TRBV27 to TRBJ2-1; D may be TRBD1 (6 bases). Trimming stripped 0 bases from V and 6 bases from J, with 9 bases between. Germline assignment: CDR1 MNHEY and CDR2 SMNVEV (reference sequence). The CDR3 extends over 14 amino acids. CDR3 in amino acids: CASSLSVGGNEQFF. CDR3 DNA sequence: TGTGCCAGCAGTTTATCGGTAGGGGGCAATGAGCAGTTCTTC.

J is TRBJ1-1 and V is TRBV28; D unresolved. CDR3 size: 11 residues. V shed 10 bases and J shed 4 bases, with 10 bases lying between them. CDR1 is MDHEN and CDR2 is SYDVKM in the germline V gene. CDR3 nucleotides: TGTGCCACCGGAGGAGGCACTGAAGCTTTCTTT. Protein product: CATGGGTEAFF.

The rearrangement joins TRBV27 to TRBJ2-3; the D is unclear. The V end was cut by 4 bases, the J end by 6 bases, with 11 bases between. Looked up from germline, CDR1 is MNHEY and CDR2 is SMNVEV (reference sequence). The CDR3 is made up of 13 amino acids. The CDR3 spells CASSSGPLDTQYF. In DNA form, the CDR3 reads TGTGCCAGCAGTTCCGGTCCCTTGGATACGCAGTATTTT.

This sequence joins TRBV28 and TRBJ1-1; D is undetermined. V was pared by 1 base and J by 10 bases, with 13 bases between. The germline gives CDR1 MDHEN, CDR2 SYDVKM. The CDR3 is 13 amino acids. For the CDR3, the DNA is TGTGCCAGCAGTTTATCGGGCCTCCGGGGAGCTTTCTTT. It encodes CASSLSGLRGAFF.